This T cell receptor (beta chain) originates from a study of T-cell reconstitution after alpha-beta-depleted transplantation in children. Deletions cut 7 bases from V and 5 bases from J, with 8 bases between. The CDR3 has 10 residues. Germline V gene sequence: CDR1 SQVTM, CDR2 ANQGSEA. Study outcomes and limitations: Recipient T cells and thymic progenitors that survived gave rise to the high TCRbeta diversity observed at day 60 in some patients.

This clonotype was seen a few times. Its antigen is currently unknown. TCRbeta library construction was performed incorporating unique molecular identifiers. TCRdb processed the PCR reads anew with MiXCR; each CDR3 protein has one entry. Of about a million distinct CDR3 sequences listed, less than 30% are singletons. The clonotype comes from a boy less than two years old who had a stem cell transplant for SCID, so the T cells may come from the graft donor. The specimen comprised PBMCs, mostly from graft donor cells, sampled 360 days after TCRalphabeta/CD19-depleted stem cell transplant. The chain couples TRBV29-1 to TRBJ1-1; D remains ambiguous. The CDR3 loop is CSATGTEAFF. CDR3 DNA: TGCAGCGCAACGGGGACTGAAGCTTTCTTT. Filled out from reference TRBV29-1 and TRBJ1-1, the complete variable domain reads SAVISQKPSRDICQRGTSLTIQCQVDSQVTMMFWYRQQPGQSLTLIATANQGSEATYESGFVIDKFPISRPNLTFSTLTVSNMSPEDSSIYLCSATGTEAFFGQGTRLTVV.